Listed here are 30 T cell receptor beta chains from one sample, sequenced in a study of cytomegalovirus exposure and HLA in healthy donors. PCR employed 60 Vbeta and 13 Jbeta primers. The assay was immunoSEQ multiplex PCR, and TCRdb's table has in-frame clones only and misses some. This sample yields about 200,000 clones, of which 82% are seen a single time; 5.5% to 7.5% belongs to the top ten. Specimen: PBMCs. The receptor set was obtained from a man aged 35 to 55 in good health and CMV-seropositive.

The chain couples TRBV5-6 to TRBJ1-1; D gene unclear. V was clipped by 2 bases and J by 5 bases, with 13 bases between them. The CDR3 consists of 14 residues. Germline V gives CDR1 SGHDT, CDR2 YYEEEE. CDR3 protein: CASSFRGGATEAFF. CDR3 in DNA: TGTGCCAGCAGCTTCAGAGGCGGCGCGACTGAAGCTTTCTTT.

The CDR3 coding sequence is TGTGCCAGCAGCTTTTGGACAGGGAACACCGGGGAGCTGTTTTTT. This gives the protein CASSFWTGNTGELFF. This chain connects TRBV11-2 to TRBJ2-2; 7 nucleotides agree with TRBD1. Germline V CDR1 and CDR2: SGHAT, FQNNGV. Trimming cost V 3 bases and J 1 base; bases outside gene matches: 2. The CDR3 contains 15 residues.

The chain is built from TRBV29-1 and TRBJ2-1; 7 nucleotides agree with TRBD2. The CDR3 spans 16 residues. Trimming removed 6 bases from V and 0 bases from J; junction bases left unmatched: 11. Germline CDR1 is SQVTM and CDR2 is ANQGSEA. In DNA form, the CDR3 reads TGCAGCGTCGACTCCAACCTAGCGGCCTCCTACAATGAGCAGTTCTTC. Its protein is CSVDSNLAASYNEQFF.

With respect to this clone: At one end the junction does not follow the germline gene, possibly because of a read error. The rearrangement links TRBV7-9 to TRBJ2-5; TRBD2 matches 9 bases. The CDR3 spans 16 residues. Germline values: CDR1 SEHNR, CDR2 FQNEAQ (reference sequence). This CDR3 is CTSSSSMVAGEETQYF. The CDR3 DNA sequence: TGTACCAGCAGCTCTTCGATGGTAGCGGGAGAAGAGACCCAGTACTTC.

This clone was seen only a few times. The V call is TRBV11-2, the J call TRBJ2-7, with 14 bases that match TRBD2. The CDR3 has 18 amino acids. Germline V gene lookup returns CDR1 SGHAT and CDR2 FQNNGV. V was clipped by 1 base and J by 2 bases; unmatched bases: 7. The CDR3 DNA reads TGTGCCAGCAGCTTAGTCCCAGGGACTAGCGGGAGTCCCTACGAGCAGTACTTC. This sequence encodes CASSLVPGTSGSPYEQYF.

V is TRBV9 and J is TRBJ2-1; 7 bases are shared with TRBD1. Trimming at V came to 0 bases and at J to 9 bases, leaving 6 bases not matched to a gene. This CDR3 comprises 14 residues. CDR1 is SGDLS and CDR2 is YYNGEE in the germline V gene. CDR3 loop: CASSVVGQRGEQFF. The CDR3 coding sequence is TGTGCCAGCAGCGTAGTGGGACAGCGAGGTGAGCAGTTCTTC.

The chain couples TRBV30 to TRBJ1-2; perhaps TRBD1 as D (6 bases). V was cut by 3 bases and J by 8 bases, with 13 bases left in between. The CDR3 extends over 12 amino acids. The germline V gene encodes CDR1 GTSNPN and CDR2 SVGIG (reference sequence). The CDR3, as DNA: TGTGCCTGGAGCCTGACAGGTACCGGCTACACCTTC. Translated: CAWSLTGTGYTF.

The sample holds a few counts of this clone. The chain employs TRBV4-1 and TRBJ2-3, with 15 bases lining up with TRBD2. CDR1 is MGHRA and CDR2 is YSYEKL in the germline V gene. V trimming: 2 bases; J trimming: 1 base; junction bases outside the gene matches: 4. The CDR3 has 18 amino acids. The CDR3 nucleotides are TGCGCCAGCAGCCAACCGGGACTAGCGGGAGGAGGCACAGATACGCAGTATTTT. This codes for CASSQPGLAGGGTDTQYF.

In this sample, this clone turned up a few times. The V call is TRBV5-4, the J call TRBJ1-1; D remains ambiguous. The CDR3 covers 14 residues. CDR1 SGHNT and CDR2 YYREEE come from the germline V gene (reference sequence). With 1 base removed from V and 5 bases from J, the gap between germline ends came to 12 bases. The CDR3 nucleotides are TGTGCCAGCAGCTTGATAGGGCGGGGAACTGAAGCTTTCTTT. Translated: CASSLIGRGTEAFF.

The chain carries TRBV27 and TRBJ2-1; 11 bases align to TRBD2. V lost 7 bases, J lost 4 bases, and 12 bases stayed unmatched. The CDR3 covers 17 residues. The germline V gene has CDR1 MNHEY and CDR2 SMNVEV (reference sequence). CDR3 loop: CASTPAGTSGIYNEQFF. As DNA, the CDR3 is TGTGCCAGCACCCCAGCCGGGACTAGCGGTATATACAATGAGCAGTTCTTC.

V gene TRBV4-2 combines with J gene TRBJ2-5, with 8 bases identical to TRBD2. CDR3 length equals 17 residues. The germline gives CDR1 LGHNA, CDR2 YNFKEQ. The trim removed 0 bases at V and 2 bases at J, leaving 8 bases unmatched. The CDR3 region is CASSQEETAGEQETQYF. The DNA for the CDR3 is TGTGCCAGCAGCCAAGAAGAAACAGCGGGGGAACAAGAGACCCAGTACTTC.

The CDR3 loop is CAGGLSGQGFRLTGELFF. The DNA of the CDR3 is TGCGCCGGCGGTCTCTCGGGACAGGGCTTTCGGCTCACCGGGGAGCTGTTTTTT. The J gene is TRBJ2-2, the V gene TRBV5-1, with TRBD1 matching over 9 bases. From germline, CDR1 is SGHRS and CDR2 YFSETQ. The CDR3 is 18 amino acids. The junction had 20 bases not matched to a gene; V was cut back by 10 bases and J by 4 bases.

V gene TRBV11-2 combines with J gene TRBJ2-7; 7 bases fit TRBD2. With 1 base clipped from V and 2 bases from J, the junction kept 2 bases outside the gene matches. The germline V gene encodes CDR1 SGHAT and CDR2 FQNNGV. The CDR3 is 14 residues long. CDR3 protein: CASSLGDYAYEQYV. The CDR3 DNA is TGTGCCAGCAGCTTAGGGGACTACGCCTACGAGCAGTACGTC.

This chain joins TRBV13 and TRBJ2-7; the match to TRBD1 covers 7 bases. This CDR3 comprises 14 residues. Trimming took 1 base from V and 3 from J; bases not matched to a gene: 3. The germline V gene encodes CDR1 PRHDT and CDR2 FYEKMQ (reference sequence). The CDR3 DNA is TGTGCCAGCAGCTTAGCCCGGACAGGCTACGAGCAGTACGTC. Residues: CASSLARTGYEQYV.

The genes are TRBV7-8 and TRBJ2-1, with a weak D call TRBD2 (7 bases). CDR3 size: 16 residues. V was clipped by 3 bases and J by 10 bases, with 22 bases between them. CDR1 is SGHVS, CDR2 FQNEAQ, per germline. The CDR3 sequence is CASSFRQRDIINEQFF. The CDR3 coding sequence is TGTGCCAGCAGCTTCCGACAGCGGGACATAATCAACGAGCAGTTCTTC.

The gene calls are TRBV5-1 and TRBJ1-1; 10 bases agree with TRBD1. This CDR3 region has 15 residues. Germline assignment: CDR1 SGHRS and CDR2 YFSETQ. With 4 bases clipped from V and 1 base from J, the junction kept 4 bases outside the gene matches. CDR3: CASSPGTGANTEAFF. The CDR3 coding sequence is TGCGCCAGCAGCCCCGGGACAGGGGCGAACACTGAAGCTTTCTTT. Complete variable domain (other parts from reference TRBV5-1 and TRBJ1-1): KAGVTQTPRYLIKTRGQQVTLSCSPISGHRSVSWYQQTPGQGLQFLFEYFSETQRNKGNFPGRFSGRQFSNSRSEMNVSTLELGDSALYLCASSPGTGANTEAFFGQGTRLTVV.

V gene TRBV2 combines with J gene TRBJ2-3; 11 nucleotides match TRBD2. The CDR3 length is 16 residues. Germline loops: CDR1 SNHLY, CDR2 FYNNEI. J lost 2 bases, V lost 6 bases, and 7 bases had no gene match. In nucleotides, the CDR3 is TGTGCCAGCAGGGATAGGACTAGCGGGTACACAGATACGCAGTATTTT. As protein: CASRDRTSGYTDTQYF. Full variable domain (rest looked up from reference TRBV2 and TRBJ2-3): EPEVTQTPSHQVTQMGQEVILRCVPISNHLYFYWYRQILGQKVEFLVSFYNNEISEKSEIFDDQFSVERPDGSNFTLKIRSTKLEDSAMYFCASRDRTSGYTDTQYFGPGTRLTVL.

This rearrangement joins TRBV27 to TRBJ2-7, with 11 bases fitting TRBD2. There are 15 residues in the CDR3. V lost 6 bases and J lost 4; bases outside the gene matches: 8. From germline, CDR1 is MNHEY and CDR2 SMNVEV (reference sequence). The DNA of the CDR3 is TGTGCCAGCAGAGAATTGGGGACTAGCGGATACGAGCAGTACTTC. It encodes CASRELGTSGYEQYF.

V is TRBV7-9 and J is TRBJ2-1; possible D gene TRBD1, 6 bases. The CDR3 is made up of 14 amino acids. V shed 7 bases and J shed 8 bases, with 18 bases lying between them. Germline values: CDR1 SEHNR, CDR2 FQNEAQ (reference sequence). CDR3 sequence: CASTPGAHFYEQFF. The CDR3 bases are TGTGCCAGCACCCCAGGGGCGCATTTCTATGAGCAGTTCTTC.

V is TRBV30 and J is TRBJ1-2, with D unclear. Per germline, CDR1 GTSNPN and CDR2 SVGIG (reference sequence). The CDR3 is made up of 11 amino acids. Trimming shortened V by 0 bases and J by 8 bases, and 7 bases separated the two germline ends. The CDR3 is CAWSVLRGYTF. The CDR3 nucleotides read TGTGCCTGGAGTGTACTGAGGGGCTACACCTTC.

The chain uses TRBV7-9 and TRBJ1-5, with D maybe TRBD1 (5 bases). Deletions cut 5 bases from V and 6 bases from J, with 14 bases between. There are 14 residues in the CDR3. Looked up from germline, CDR1 is SEHNR and CDR2 is FQNEAQ (reference sequence). This CDR3 is CASSPGGATQPQHF. CDR3 in DNA: TGTGCCAGCAGCCCGGGCGGGGCGACTCAGCCCCAGCATTTT.

This clone was seen only once. This chain connects TRBV28 to TRBJ2-7; D possibly corresponds to TRBD2 (6 bases). Germline V lookup: CDR1 MDHEN, CDR2 SYDVKM. There are 14 residues in the CDR3. Trimming shortened V by 6 bases and J by 5 bases, and 17 bases separated the two germline ends. CDR3 nucleotide sequence: TGTGCCAGCAGAAGGATTCTAGCGACAAACGAGCAGTACTTC. This encodes CASRRILATNEQYF.

The chain joins TRBV27 to TRBJ2-1, with D possibly TRBD2 on 6 matching bases. The V gene's germline CDR1 is MNHEY and CDR2 SMNVEV (reference sequence). The CDR3 covers 13 residues. V lost 3 bases, J lost 5 bases, and 8 bases lay in between. The CDR3 DNA reads as TGTGCCAGCAGTTTTTCTAGCGACAATGAGCAGTTCTTC. It translates to CASSFSSDNEQFF.

The CDR3 bases are TGTGCCAGCAGTGAGACACAGAGCAATCAGCCCCAGCATTTT. Translation: CASSETQSNQPQHF. V is TRBV2 and J is TRBJ1-5; D gene ambiguous. This CDR3 is built from 14 residues. The V gene lost 3 bases and the J gene lost 1 base, with 7 bases spanning the gap. CDR1 SNHLY and CDR2 FYNNEI come from the germline V gene.

The V and J genes are TRBV18 and TRBJ1-3; perhaps TRBD1 as D (6 bases). V was cut by 3 bases and J by 0 bases, with 9 bases left in between. This CDR3 is 15 amino acids long. Germline V gene lookup returns CDR1 KGHSH and CDR2 LQKENI. CDR3 DNA: TGTGCCAGCTCACCGGACAGATTCTCTGGAAACACCATATATTTT. It specifies CASSPDRFSGNTIYF. Using reference TRBV18 and TRBJ1-3 for the parts outside the CDR3, the full variable domain is NAGVMQNPRHLVRRRGQEARLRCSPMKGHSHVYWYRQLPEEGLKFMVYLQKENIIDESGMPKERFSAEFPKEGPSILRIQQVVRGDSAAYFCASSPDRFSGNTIYFGEGSWLTVV.

This chain uses TRBV7-9 with TRBJ1-2, with no clear D. The CDR3 runs 12 residues. CDR1 and CDR2 from the germline V gene are SEHNR and FQNEAQ (reference sequence). V dropped 3 bases and J dropped 9 bases, with 11 bases sitting between them. This CDR3 reads CASSLTRDSYTF. CDR3 DNA sequence: TGTGCCAGCAGCTTGACTCGGGATAGCTACACCTTC.

The CDR3 loop reads CASSSGGNYGYTF. The CDR3 DNA reads TGTGCCAGCAGTTCGGGGGGTAACTATGGCTACACCTTC. The chain is built from TRBV6-5 and TRBJ1-2; TRBD1 is a possible D gene (5 bases). The CDR3 is made up of 13 amino acids. V was cut by 4 bases and J by 1 base, with 7 bases left in between. Germline V CDR1 and CDR2: MNHEY, SVGAGI.

The J gene is TRBJ1-2, the V gene TRBV4-1, with 7 bases matching TRBD1. CDR1 is MGHRA and CDR2 is YSYEKL in the germline V gene. V dropped 1 base and J dropped 4; count of bases not matched to a gene: 6. The CDR3 runs to 15 residues. DNA of the CDR3: TGCGCCAGCAGCCAAGCCTCCGGGACAGCCTATGGCTACACCTTC. It translates to CASSQASGTAYGYTF.

V and J are TRBV5-6 and TRBJ2-5; TRBD2 might be the D (6 bases). CDR1 SGHDT and CDR2 YYEEEE come from the germline V gene. This CDR3 spans 14 amino acids. V was cut by 1 base and J by 4 bases, with 11 bases left in between. In DNA form, the CDR3 reads TGTGCCAGCAGCTTGTGGCGGGGCAGAGAGACCCAGTACTTC. Encoded protein: CASSLWRGRETQYF.

As to this clone: A junction boundary mismatches the germline segment, possibly from a read error. The chain uses TRBV29-1 and TRBJ2-3, with D possibly being TRBD2 (5 bases). The CDR3 totals 16 residues. Germline V gene data show CDR1 as SQVTM and CDR2 as ANQGSEA. Here the CDR3 DNA reads TGCAGCGGTGAAACCCGGAGCGGCAAAGTCACAGATACGCAGTATTTT. It specifies CSGETRSGKVTDTQYF.